A single sample is the source of the 23 T cell receptor beta chains below, sequenced in a study of human T cells and chemical hapten exposure. Time point: patch test 3, about 24 weeks after DPC sensitization. Treatment reported: therapeutic diphenylcyclopropenone sensitization with weekly scalp DPC. MiXCR was run by TCRdb on the RACE reads, yielding one entry per CDR3 protein. The sample records 95,000 to 150,000 distinct CDR3 sequences, roughly 12% being singletons. The source material was whole blood, sampled in connection with sensitization to the hapten diphenylcyclopropenone (DPC). The receptors come from a woman in her forties or fifties with alopecia areata. Some clones in this sample may be carry-over from other donors' samples.

This clonotype was detected ten times or more. The chain recombines TRBV6-2 or TRBV6-3 with TRBJ2-5; the D gene is possibly TRBD2 (5 bases). V was shortened by 8 bases and J by 5 bases, with 15 bases between the two germline ends. This CDR3 has 13 residues. Per the germline V gene, CDR1 is MNHEY and CDR2 is SVGEGT. In DNA form, the CDR3 reads TGTGCCAGCCGTTGGAGGTCGGGCGAGACCCAGTACTTC. Protein sequence: CASRWRSGETQYF.

Only a few counts were recorded for this clonotype. The rearrangement joins TRBV4-2 to TRBJ2-3; D might be TRBD2 (6 bases). Germline CDR1 is LGHNA and CDR2 is YNFKEQ. The CDR3 is 16 residues long. V shed 0 bases and J shed 2 bases, with 12 bases lying between them. CDR3 in amino acids: CASSQDRGLYTDTQYF. In nucleotides, the CDR3 is TGTGCCAGCAGCCAAGATCGGGGACTCTACACAGATACGCAGTATTTT.

This clonotype was picked up a small number of times. The chain is built from TRBV12-3 or TRBV12-4 and TRBJ1-2, with 12 bases identical to TRBD1. With V trimmed by 5 bases and J by 7 bases, 11 bases remained unmatched. CDR3 length: 16 amino acids. The CDR3 region is CASSLTGDRGRLGYTF. The CDR3 DNA follows: TGTGCCAGCAGTCTGACTGGGGACAGGGGGCGCCTTGGCTACACCTTC.

The sample holds a few counts of this clonotype. The chain recombines TRBV2 with TRBJ1-2; possible D gene TRBD1, 5 bases. The CDR3 loop spans 13 amino acids. Germline V lookup: CDR1 SNHLY, CDR2 FYNNEI. Written as DNA, the CDR3 is TGTGCGCGGGGCGGGGCGTCAAACTATGGCTACACCTTC. Protein: CARGGASNYGYTF.

This clonotype came up many times. The V gene is TRBV20-1, the J gene TRBJ2-7; 8 bases fit TRBD2. This CDR3 is 16 amino acids long. V trimming: 1 base; J trimming: 3 bases; junction bases outside the gene matches: 11. The germline V gene encodes CDR1 DFQATT and CDR2 SNEGSKA (reference sequence). The DNA for the CDR3 is TGCAGTGCTAGAGCCGGGAGCGGGAGACCCAACTACGAGCAGTACTTC. Residues: CSARAGSGRPNYEQYF.

The V and J genes are TRBV20-1 and TRBJ1-2, with D possibly matching TRBD1 (5 bases). The CDR3 is 12 amino acids. Germline V gene sequence: CDR1 DFQATT, CDR2 SNEGSKA (reference sequence). V gave up 3 bases and J gave up 5 bases, with 10 bases separating them. CDR3 protein: CSASLGGYGYTF. CDR3 DNA: TGCAGTGCTAGCCTGGGGGGGTATGGCTACACCTTC.

This clonotype occurred many times. The chain links TRBV6-5 to TRBJ2-4; TRBD2 matches 9 bases. The CDR3 has 15 amino acids. Germline CDR1 MNHEY, CDR2 SVGAGI. The trim removed 2 bases at V and 8 bases at J, leaving 7 bases unmatched. CDR3 bases: TGTGCCAGCAGTTACCGGGGGACTAGCTTTGACATTCAGTACTTC. As protein: CASSYRGTSFDIQYF.

This clonotype was counted at least ten times. The chain uses TRBV13 and TRBJ2-7; D gene uncertain. Looked up from germline, CDR1 is PRHDT and CDR2 is FYEKMQ (reference sequence). V lost 5 bases and J lost 6, with 11 bases in between. The length of the CDR3 is 12 residues. The CDR3: CASSEPLGEQYF. The CDR3 coding sequence is TGTGCCAGCAGCGAGCCCCTCGGCGAGCAGTACTTC.

This clonotype was picked up a small number of times. V and J are TRBV12-3 or TRBV12-4 and TRBJ1-3; D is undetermined. The CDR3 is 13 residues long. The V gene lost 7 bases and the J gene lost 3 bases, with 10 bases spanning the gap. The CDR3 is CASIIDGGNTIYF. CDR3 coding DNA: TGTGCCAGCATCATCGATGGTGGAAACACCATATATTTT.

The chain has TRBV10-3 and TRBJ2-7; no clear D. The CDR3 runs to 11 residues. The V gene lost 4 bases and the J gene lost 7 bases, with 8 bases spanning the gap. Germline V lookup: CDR1 ENHRY, CDR2 SYGVKD. Written as DNA, the CDR3 is TGTGCCATCAGTGGCCTCCGGGAGCAGTACTTC. This gives the protein CAISGLREQYF.

This clonotype appeared many times. This chain links TRBV12-3 or TRBV12-4 with TRBJ2-7, with 7 bases matching TRBD1. The CDR3 loop spans 13 amino acids. V was pared by 5 bases and J by 6 bases, with 7 bases of the junction left unmatched. CDR3 sequence: CASSPYRGREQYF. Here the CDR3 DNA reads TGTGCCAGCAGTCCTTACAGGGGCCGCGAGCAGTACTTC.

This clonotype was picked up a small number of times. V and J are TRBV20-1 and TRBJ2-1, with TRBD2 matching 12 bases. The length of the CDR3 is 19 residues. Germline trimming cut 0 bases from V and 4 bases from J; bases unmatched to any gene: 13. CDR1 is DFQATT, CDR2 SNEGSKA, per germline (reference sequence). CDR3 protein: CSARDRLAGGYPLYNEQFF. CDR3 nucleotide sequence: TGCAGTGCTAGAGATCGGCTAGCGGGAGGGTACCCCTTGTACAATGAGCAGTTCTTC.

This clonotype was found a few times. The chain couples TRBV2 to TRBJ2-6, with a tentative D call TRBD2 (6 bases). Germline values: CDR1 SNHLY, CDR2 FYNNEI. The CDR3 has 14 residues. V was cut by 6 bases and J by 4 bases, with 10 bases left in between. CDR3 region: CASREGSGANVLTF. The CDR3 bases are TGTGCCAGCAGGGAGGGGTCCGGGGCCAACGTCCTGACTTTC.

The chain employs TRBV9 and TRBJ1-1; the D is unclear. V lost 2 bases to trimming and J lost 4 bases, with 15 bases between them. The CDR3 is 15 residues long. Per the germline V gene, CDR1 is SGDLS and CDR2 is YYNGEE. The CDR3 DNA reads as TGTGCCAGCAGCGTTGGAGGCGGGATCGGCACTGAAGCTTTCTTT. The encoded protein is CASSVGGGIGTEAFF.

This clonotype was seen repeatedly, ten times or more. This chain joins TRBV6-2 or TRBV6-3 and TRBJ2-6; D is unclear. This CDR3 contains 15 residues. V was pared by 2 bases and J by 3 bases, with 8 bases between. Germline CDR1 MNHEY, CDR2 SVGEGT. CDR3 protein: CASSYHRDGANVLTF. The CDR3 DNA reads TGTGCCAGCAGTTACCATAGGGATGGGGCCAACGTCCTGACTTTC.

J is TRBJ1-6 and V is TRBV18; tentatively, D is TRBD1 (5 bases). The CDR3 is 15 residues long. The V gene lost 3 bases and the J gene lost 3 bases, with 9 bases spanning the gap. Looked up from germline, CDR1 is KGHSH and CDR2 is LQKENI. The CDR3, as DNA: TGTGCCAGCTCACCGAGGGACGGCTATAATTCACCCCTCCACTTT. As protein: CASSPRDGYNSPLHF.

The chain recombines TRBV6-2 or TRBV6-3 with TRBJ2-7; perhaps D is TRBD1 or TRBD2 (5 bases each). V was shortened by 2 bases and J by 2 bases, with 7 bases between the two germline ends. The CDR3 runs to 13 residues. CDR1 is MNHEY, CDR2 SVGEGT, per germline. The CDR3 loop is CASSYQGAYEQYF. In nucleotides, the CDR3 is TGTGCCAGCAGTTACCAGGGAGCCTACGAGCAGTACTTC.

The genes are TRBV12-3 or TRBV12-4 and TRBJ2-7; D is unresolved. The CDR3 extends over 13 amino acids. V was clipped by 4 bases and J by 3 bases, with 10 bases between them. CDR3 DNA: TGTGCCAGCAGTTCATCGGCCCTCTACGAGCAGTACTTC. Amino acids: CASSSSALYEQYF.

The CDR3 region has the DNA TGTGCCAGCAGTCACTCAAGGAGCACTGAAGCTTTCTTT. Translating it yields CASSHSRSTEAFF. The V and J genes are TRBV3-1 and TRBJ1-1; D is uncertain. There are 13 residues in the CDR3. Trimming removed 6 bases at V and 4 bases at J, with 12 bases between. Germline-derived CDR1 and CDR2 are LGHDT and YNNKEL (reference sequence). Using reference TRBV3-1 and TRBJ1-1 for the parts outside the CDR3, the full variable domain is DTAVSQTPKYLVTQMGNDKSIKCEQNLGHDTMYWYKQDSKKFLKIMFSYNNKELIINETVPNRFSPKSPDKAHLNLHINSLELGDSAVYFCASSHSRSTEAFFGQGTRLTVV.

This clonotype was counted a few times. The chain recombines TRBV12-3 or TRBV12-4 with TRBJ1-4; TRBD1 matches at 7 bases. CDR3 length equals 14 residues. V gave up 4 bases and J gave up 5 bases; unmatched junction bases: 4. The CDR3 DNA follows: TGTGCCAGCAGTTACGACAGGGTGAATGAAAAACTGTTTTTT. Translation: CASSYDRVNEKLFF.

This clonotype was detected a few times. This chain joins TRBV27 and TRBJ2-3; D tentatively fits TRBD1 or TRBD2 (6 bases each). V was shortened by 6 bases and J by 5 bases, with 15 bases between the two germline ends. The CDR3 runs to 14 residues. Germline-derived CDR1 and CDR2 are MNHEY and SMNVEV (reference sequence). CDR3 sequence: CASSGGRARDTQYF. CDR3 nucleotides: TGTGCCAGCAGCGGGGGCCGAGCTAGAGATACGCAGTATTTT.

This clonotype was observed at least ten times. This chain joins TRBV20-1 and TRBJ2-3; D ambiguous. This CDR3 is built from 15 residues. The germline CDR1 and CDR2 sequences are DFQATT and SNEGSKA (reference sequence). V lost 3 bases, J lost 1 base, and 14 bases lay in between. In DNA form, the CDR3 reads TGCAGTGCTAGGACCGCCGACACGGGCACAGATACGCAGTATTTT. This gives the protein CSARTADTGTDTQYF.

The V call is TRBV10-3, the J call TRBJ1-4; no clear D gene. The CDR3 is 13 residues long. The ends were cut back, 10 bases at V and 8 bases at J, with 17 bases in the middle. CDR1 ENHRY and CDR2 SYGVKD come from the germline V gene. CDR3 DNA sequence: TGTGCCACCCTAGACCAGATCGGAGAAAAACTGTTTTTT. As protein: CATLDQIGEKLFF.